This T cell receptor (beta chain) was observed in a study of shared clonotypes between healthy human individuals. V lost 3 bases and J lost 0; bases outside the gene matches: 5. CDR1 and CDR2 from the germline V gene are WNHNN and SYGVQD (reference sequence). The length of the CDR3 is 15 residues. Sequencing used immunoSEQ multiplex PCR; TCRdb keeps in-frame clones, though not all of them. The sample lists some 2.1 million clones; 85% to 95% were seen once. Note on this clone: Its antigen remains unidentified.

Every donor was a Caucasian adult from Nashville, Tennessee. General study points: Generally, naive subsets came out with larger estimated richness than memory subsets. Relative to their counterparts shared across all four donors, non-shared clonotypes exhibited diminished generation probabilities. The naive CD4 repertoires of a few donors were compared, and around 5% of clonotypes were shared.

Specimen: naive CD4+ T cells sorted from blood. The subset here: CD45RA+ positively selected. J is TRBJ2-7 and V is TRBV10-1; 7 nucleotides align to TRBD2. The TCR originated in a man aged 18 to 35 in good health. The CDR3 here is CASSEGTTGSYEQYF. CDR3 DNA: TGCGCCAGCAGTGAAGGGACTACGGGCTCCTACGAGCAGTACTTC.